A single sample is the source of the 21 T cell receptor beta chains below, sequenced in a study of cytomegalovirus exposure and HLA in healthy donors. With 60 Vbeta and 13 Jbeta primers, the PCR was carried out. Profiling relied on immunoSEQ multiplex PCR, and the TCRdb table lists in-frame clones only, not all of them. The sample lists tens of thousands of clones, about 70% seen once, with about an eighth in the top ten. Sequencing used PBMCs. The receptors derive from a male donor in good health and CMV-seropositive.

The chain employs TRBV19 and TRBJ1-3; TRBD1 agrees at 10 bases. CDR1 LNHDA and CDR2 SQIVND come from the germline V gene (reference sequence). V was pared by 6 bases and J by 8 bases, with 4 bases of the junction left unmatched. The CDR3 sequence is 13 residues long. CDR3: CASSGTGVHTIYF. The CDR3 bases are TGTGCCAGTAGCGGGACAGGGGTTCACACCATATATTTT.

The gene calls are TRBV18 and TRBJ1-1; D remains ambiguous. CDR3 length: 12 residues. With 6 bases removed from V and 5 bases from J, the gap between germline ends came to 10 bases. The germline V gene has CDR1 KGHSH and CDR2 LQKENI. CDR3 amino acids: CASSAGRTEAFF. The CDR3, as DNA: TGTGCCAGCTCCGCGGGGAGAACTGAAGCTTTCTTT.

This chain links TRBV5-1 with TRBJ1-2; a possible D gene is TRBD1 (5 bases). Trimming removed 3 bases at V and 7 bases at J, with 25 bases between. The CDR3 runs to 17 residues. The germline CDR1 and CDR2 sequences are SGHRS and YFSETQ. In DNA form, the CDR3 reads TGCGCCAGCAGCTCACAACCAGGGTACGGGCGTGCGAGTGGCTACACCTTC. The encoded protein is CASSSQPGYGRASGYTF.

This sequence joins TRBV5-1 and TRBJ2-1, with 9 bases lining up with TRBD2. Germline lookup yields CDR1 SGHRS and CDR2 YFSETQ. J gave up 0 bases and V 4 bases, and 5 bases lay outside the gene matches. This CDR3 region has 16 residues. Here the CDR3 DNA reads TGCGCCAGCAGCCTCCAAGCGGGAGGCTCCTACAATGAGCAGTTCTTC. This codes for CASSLQAGGSYNEQFF.

This clone showed up just a few times. The V and J genes are TRBV19 and TRBJ1-1, with D unresolved. From germline, CDR1 is LNHDA and CDR2 SQIVND (reference sequence). The CDR3 covers 14 residues. The V and J ends lost 6 bases and 1 base respectively, with 12 bases between them. CDR3 region: CASRDPGKNTEAFF. The CDR3 nucleotides are TGTGCCAGTAGGGACCCGGGGAAGAACACTGAAGCTTTCTTT. The variable domain in full, completed from reference TRBV19 and TRBJ1-1, reads DGGITQSPKYLFRKEGQNVTLSCEQNLNHDAMYWYRQDPGQGLRLIYYSQIVNDFQKGDIAEGYSVSREKKESFPLTVTSAQKNPTAFYLCASRDPGKNTEAFFGQGTRLTVV.

V usage is TRBV30 and J usage is TRBJ2-1; the match to TRBD2 covers 11 bases. CDR1 and CDR2 from the germline V gene are GTSNPN and SVGIG (reference sequence). CDR3 length equals 16 residues. Unmatched junction bases numbered 5, after V lost 0 bases and J lost 4 bases. The CDR3 loop is CAWSVRASGGYNEQFF. CDR3 coding DNA: TGTGCCTGGAGTGTAAGGGCTAGCGGGGGGTACAATGAGCAGTTCTTC.

This chain joins TRBV6-4 and TRBJ1-2, with D possibly TRBD1 on 5 matching bases. The germline V gene has CDR1 MRHNA and CDR2 SNTAGT. This CDR3 contains 17 residues. V was clipped by 0 bases and J by 3 bases, with 17 bases between them. This chain's CDR3 is CASSDSMGRIGDYGYTF. CDR3 nucleotides: TGTGCCAGCAGTGACTCGATGGGGCGGATCGGCGACTATGGCTACACCTTC.

This chain uses TRBV4-3 with TRBJ1-2, with 8 nucleotides matching TRBD1. J gave up 5 bases and V 3 bases, and 5 bases lay outside the gene matches. Germline-derived CDR1 and CDR2 are LGHNA and YSLEER. The CDR3 spans 14 residues. The CDR3 DNA sequence: TGCGCCAGCAGCCAGGCCGACAGGGGATATGGCTACACCTTC. This sequence encodes CASSQADRGYGYTF.

The rearrangement uses TRBV6-4 and TRBJ2-3; 10 bases line up with TRBD2. Trimming cost V 0 bases and J 6 bases; bases outside gene matches: 6. This CDR3 contains 16 residues. Germline values: CDR1 MRHNA, CDR2 SNTAGT. The DNA for the CDR3 is TGTGCCAGCAGTGACTCGAAAGCGGGAGGGGTGGATACGCAGTATTTT. Translating gives CASSDSKAGGVDTQYF.

The chain couples TRBV2 to TRBJ1-3, with D perhaps TRBD1 (6 bases). The CDR3 is 14 residues long. Per the germline V gene, CDR1 is SNHLY and CDR2 is FYNNEI. The germline V and J ends were trimmed by 4 bases and 0 bases, with 7 bases remaining between them. The CDR3 DNA is TGTGCCAGCAGTGCCAGGGGCTCTGGAAACACCATATATTTT. This translates into CASSARGSGNTIYF.

The chain links TRBV20-1 to TRBJ2-1, with a possible D match to TRBD1 (6 bases). Trimming removed 3 bases at V and 10 bases at J, with 10 bases between. This CDR3 spans 11 amino acids. Germline-derived CDR1 and CDR2 are DFQATT and SNEGSKA (reference sequence). CDR3 loop: CSASRGGEQFF. Written as DNA, the CDR3 is TGCAGTGCTAGTAGAGGGGGAGAGCAGTTCTTC.

V gene TRBV27 combines with J gene TRBJ2-7; TRBD1 aligns across 11 bases. The CDR3 has 16 residues. Per germline, CDR1 MNHEY and CDR2 SMNVEV (reference sequence). V shed 3 bases and J 2 bases; nucleotides not matched to a gene: 6. DNA for the CDR3: TGTGCCAGCAGTTTCGGCCTGGGACAGGGGGCCTACGAGCAGTACTTC. It codes for CASSFGLGQGAYEQYF.

The genes are TRBV11-2 and TRBJ1-1, with TRBD1 matching 8 bases. Unmatched junction bases numbered 6, after V lost 4 bases and J lost 5 bases. Germline values: CDR1 SGHAT, CDR2 FQNNGV. The CDR3 covers 14 residues. CDR3 DNA: TGTGCCAGCAGCTCACAGGGGGTGACAACTGAAGCTTTCTTT. As protein: CASSSQGVTTEAFF. Variable domain in full (rest from reference TRBV11-2 and TRBJ1-1): EAGVAQSPRYKIIEKRQSVAFWCNPISGHATLYWYQQILGQGPKLLIQFQNNGVVDDSQLPKDRFSAERLKGVDSTLKIQPAKLEDSAVYLCASSSQGVTTEAFFGQGTRLTVV.

There are a few counts of this clone. V is TRBV11-2 and J is TRBJ1-3, with D maybe TRBD1 (5 bases). Germline V gives CDR1 SGHAT, CDR2 FQNNGV. The germline V and J ends were trimmed by 2 bases and 4 bases, with 9 bases remaining between them. The CDR3 loop spans 14 amino acids. CDR3 sequence (DNA): TGTGCCAGCAGCTTATCTGGGGGGGGAAACACCATATATTTT. Its translation is CASSLSGGGNTIYF.

The chain employs TRBV5-1 and TRBJ1-1, with 8 positions matching TRBD1. From germline, CDR1 is SGHRS and CDR2 YFSETQ. The junction had 13 bases not matched to a gene; V was cut back by 2 bases and J by 1 base. There are 18 residues in the CDR3. The CDR3 DNA sequence: TGCGCCAGCAGCTTTACCGCAGGGGGCTGGACGACGAACACTGAAGCTTTCTTT. This translates into CASSFTAGGWTTNTEAFF.

V usage is TRBV10-3 and J usage is TRBJ2-7; no clear D. The length of the CDR3 is 14 residues. V lost 0 bases, J lost 0 bases, and 6 bases lay in between. CDR1 is ENHRY, CDR2 SYGVKD, per germline. CDR3 in amino acids: CAISESGSSYEQYF. Written as DNA, the CDR3 is TGTGCCATCAGTGAGTCGGGCAGCTCCTACGAGCAGTACTTC.

V gene TRBV6-4 combines with J gene TRBJ1-1; a weak D match, TRBD1 (5 bases). The CDR3 runs 13 residues. The V gene lost 6 bases and the J gene lost 1 base, with 9 bases spanning the gap. Germline values: CDR1 MRHNA, CDR2 SNTAGT. The DNA of the CDR3 is TGTGCCAGCAGCACAGACAGGAACACTGAAGCTTTCTTT. Translated, it gives CASSTDRNTEAFF.

The genes are TRBV19 and TRBJ2-7; possible D gene TRBD1, 6 bases. The CDR3 length is 13 residues. Germline assignment: CDR1 LNHDA and CDR2 SQIVND (reference sequence). Trimming left V 3 bases short and J 3 bases short, with 9 bases between. CDR3 DNA sequence: TGTGCCAGTAGTATTCGACAGGACTACGAGCAGTACTTC. Its translation is CASSIRQDYEQYF.

Notes on this clone: Its ends do not fully match the called genes, so a read error is possible. The chain links TRBV7-3 to TRBJ2-5; D is uncertain. The CDR3 runs to 14 residues. Germline V gene sequence: CDR1 SGHTA, CDR2 FQGTGA. The CDR3 loop is CSSSPQGSGETQYF. CDR3 in DNA: TGTTCCAGCAGCCCGCAAGGATCGGGAGAGACCCAGTACTTC.

The chain has TRBV6-5 and TRBJ1-2, with a possible D match to TRBD1 (6 bases). CDR3 length: 14 amino acids. Trimming stripped 3 bases from V and 12 bases from J, with 20 bases between. The germline gives CDR1 MNHEY, CDR2 SVGAGI. The CDR3 loop is CASSYRDISDGHTF. The CDR3 region has the DNA TGTGCCAGCAGTTATCGGGACATATCGGACGGCCACACCTTC.

The V gene is TRBV27, the J gene TRBJ2-4; TRBD1 matches 9 bases. In germline, CDR1 is MNHEY, CDR2 SMNVEV (reference sequence). The CDR3 spans 15 residues. The J segment lost 7 bases and the V segment lost 3 bases, leaving 7 bases of the junction unmatched. CDR3 sequence (DNA): TGTGCCAGCAGTTTGGGAACAGGGGGCTGGAACATTCAGTACTTC. This translates into CASSLGTGGWNIQYF.